One sample yielded the 6 T cell receptor beta chains listed below, sequenced in a study of shared clonotypes between healthy human individuals. Repertoires were generated with immunoSEQ multiplex PCR, while TCRdb's copy carries only in-frame clones and drops some. The sample has about 980,000 clones, 76% seen once. Sequences were obtained from memory CD4+ T cells sorted from blood. Subset: CD45RA-negative fraction. These receptors all come from a man aged 18-30 years in good health.

There are a few counts of this clone. Other DNA sequences within the sample encode an identical CDR3. This rearrangement joins TRBV18 to TRBJ1-2, with a possible D match to TRBD1 (5 bases). The CDR3 has 14 amino acids. Deletions cut 3 bases from V and 2 bases from J, with 10 bases between. Germline V gene lookup returns CDR1 KGHSH and CDR2 LQKENI. CDR3 loop: CASSPGTGNYGYTF. CDR3 coding DNA: TGTGCCAGCTCACCCGGGACGGGAAACTATGGCTACACCTTC.

The V gene is TRBV29-1, the J gene TRBJ2-2; 7 bases agree with TRBD2. Germline CDR1 SQVTM, CDR2 ANQGSEA. J lost 4 bases, V lost 7 bases, and 9 bases had no gene match. The CDR3 has 14 residues. Here the CDR3 reads CSARTGGVTGELFF. DNA for the CDR3: TGCAGCGCCCGAACGGGGGGAGTCACCGGGGAGCTGTTTTTT.

This chain uses TRBV7-9 with TRBJ1-1; no firm D call. From germline, CDR1 is SEHNR and CDR2 FQNEAQ (reference sequence). The CDR3 is 15 residues long. The V end lost 1 base, the J end lost 0 bases, and 9 bases lay between the germline ends. The CDR3 here is CASSLGYSMNTEAFF. The CDR3 DNA is TGTGCCAGCAGCTTAGGGTACAGTATGAACACTGAAGCTTTCTTT.

This sequence joins TRBV28 and TRBJ1-2; TRBD1 agrees at 9 bases. Germline trimming cut 7 bases from V and 0 bases from J; bases unmatched to any gene: 3. The CDR3 covers 14 residues. The germline V gene encodes CDR1 MDHEN and CDR2 SYDVKM. Here the CDR3 DNA reads TGTGCCAGCACACAGGGGGCCCCTAACTATGGCTACACCTTC. It specifies CASTQGAPNYGYTF.

The chain employs TRBV5-6 and TRBJ2-7, with a weak D call TRBD2 (6 bases). The V gene lost 0 bases and the J gene lost 4 bases, with 8 bases spanning the gap. The CDR3 covers 13 residues. From germline, CDR1 is SGHDT and CDR2 YYEEEE. The CDR3 here is CASSLGLGYEQYF. CDR3 in DNA: TGTGCCAGCAGCTTGGGACTAGGATACGAGCAGTACTTC.

The J gene is TRBJ1-2, the V gene TRBV2; D gene uncertain. The CDR3 is 12 amino acids. Germline V gives CDR1 SNHLY, CDR2 FYNNEI. V lost 7 bases and J lost 2, with 8 bases in between. CDR3 in amino acids: CASKLQNYGYTF. CDR3 DNA sequence: TGTGCCAGCAAGTTACAAAACTATGGCTACACCTTC. The whole variable domain, remainder taken from reference TRBV2 and TRBJ1-2, is EPEVTQTPSHQVTQMGQEVILRCVPISNHLYFYWYRQILGQKVEFLVSFYNNEISEKSEIFDDQFSVERPDGSNFTLKIRSTKLEDSAMYFCASKLQNYGYTFGSGTRLTVV.